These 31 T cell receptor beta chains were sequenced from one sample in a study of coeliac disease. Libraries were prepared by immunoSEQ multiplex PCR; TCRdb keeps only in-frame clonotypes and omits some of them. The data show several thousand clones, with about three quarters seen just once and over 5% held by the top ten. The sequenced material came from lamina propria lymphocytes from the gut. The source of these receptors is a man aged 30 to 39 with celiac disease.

The CDR3 sequence is CASSQEGGGIGSAYEQYF. In DNA form, the CDR3 reads TGCGCCAGCAGCCAAGAGGGAGGAGGGATCGGGTCGGCCTACGAGCAGTACTTC. The chain is built from TRBV4-3 and TRBJ2-7; D possibly corresponds to TRBD2 (6 bases). This CDR3 comprises 18 residues. V lost 0 bases, J lost 2 bases, and 20 bases lay in between. CDR1 and CDR2 from the germline V gene are LGHNA and YSLEER.

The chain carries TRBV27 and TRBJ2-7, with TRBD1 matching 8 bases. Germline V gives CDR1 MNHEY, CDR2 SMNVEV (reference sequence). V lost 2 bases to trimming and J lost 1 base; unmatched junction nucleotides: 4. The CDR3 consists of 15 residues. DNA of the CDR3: TGTGCCAGCAGTTTAGAAGGACAGGGTTCCTACGAGCAGTACTTC. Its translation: CASSLEGQGSYEQYF.

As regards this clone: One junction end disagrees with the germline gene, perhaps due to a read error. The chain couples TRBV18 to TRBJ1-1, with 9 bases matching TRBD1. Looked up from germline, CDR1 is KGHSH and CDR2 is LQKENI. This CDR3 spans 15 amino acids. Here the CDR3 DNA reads TGTGCCAGCTCCGATAAGGACAGGGGCGACACTAAAGCTTTCTTT. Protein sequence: CASSDKDRGDTKAFF.

The CDR3 nucleotides read TGTGCCAGCAGCCCCTCAGGGACTAGCGTCTACGAGCAGTACTTC. This codes for CASSPSGTSVYEQYF. This chain joins TRBV5-4 and TRBJ2-7, with 10 bases matching TRBD2. Germline V gives CDR1 SGHNT, CDR2 YYREEE (reference sequence). CDR3 length: 15 amino acids. Trimming removed 4 bases from V and 3 bases from J; junction bases left unmatched: 7.

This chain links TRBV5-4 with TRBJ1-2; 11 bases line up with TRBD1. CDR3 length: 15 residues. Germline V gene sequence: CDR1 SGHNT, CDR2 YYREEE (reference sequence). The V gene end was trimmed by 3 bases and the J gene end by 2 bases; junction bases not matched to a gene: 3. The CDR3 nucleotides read TGTGCCAGCAGCTGGGGGACAGGGGGGAACTATGGCTACACCTTC. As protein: CASSWGTGGNYGYTF.

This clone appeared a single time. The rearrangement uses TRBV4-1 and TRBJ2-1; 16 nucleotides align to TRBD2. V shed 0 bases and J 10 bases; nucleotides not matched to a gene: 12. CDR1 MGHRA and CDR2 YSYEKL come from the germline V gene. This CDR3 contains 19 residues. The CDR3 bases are TGCGCCAGCAGCCAAGATAGGGGACTAGCGGGAGGGCTAGGGGTGGAGCAGTTCTTC. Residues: CASSQDRGLAGGLGVEQFF.

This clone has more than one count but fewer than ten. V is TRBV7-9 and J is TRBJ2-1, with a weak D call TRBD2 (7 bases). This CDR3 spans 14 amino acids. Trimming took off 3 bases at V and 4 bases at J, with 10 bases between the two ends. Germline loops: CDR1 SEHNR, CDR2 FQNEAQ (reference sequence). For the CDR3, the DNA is TGTGCCAGCAGCTTTGGGGGGGCTTACAATGAGCAGTTCTTC. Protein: CASSFGGAYNEQFF. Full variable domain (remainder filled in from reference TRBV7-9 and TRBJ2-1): DTGVSQNPRHKITKRGQNVTFRCDPISEHNRLYWYRQTLGQGPEFLTYFQNEAQLEKSRLLSDRFSAERPKGSFSTLEIQRTEQGDSAMYLCASSFGGAYNEQFFGPGTRLTVL.

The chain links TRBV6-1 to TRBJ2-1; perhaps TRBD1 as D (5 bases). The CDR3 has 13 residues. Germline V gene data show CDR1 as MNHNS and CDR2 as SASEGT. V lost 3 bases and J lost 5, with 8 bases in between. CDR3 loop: CASSDTRDNEQFF. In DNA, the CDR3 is TGTGCCAGCAGTGATACCAGGGACAATGAGCAGTTCTTC.

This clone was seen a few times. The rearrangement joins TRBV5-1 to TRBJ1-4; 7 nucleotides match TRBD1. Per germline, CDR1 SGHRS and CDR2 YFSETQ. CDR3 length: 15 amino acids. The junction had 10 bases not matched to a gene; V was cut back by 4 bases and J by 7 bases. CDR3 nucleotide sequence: TGCGCCAGCAGCCCCTATACAGGGGTGGCTGAAAAACTGTTTTTT. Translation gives CASSPYTGVAEKLFF.

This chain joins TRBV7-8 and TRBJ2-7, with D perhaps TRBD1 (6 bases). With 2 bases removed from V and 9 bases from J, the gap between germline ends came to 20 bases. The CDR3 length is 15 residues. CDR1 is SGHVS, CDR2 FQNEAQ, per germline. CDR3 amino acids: CASSLSTGLGTGQYF. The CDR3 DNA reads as TGTGCCAGCAGCTTATCGACAGGCCTGGGGACGGGGCAGTACTTC.

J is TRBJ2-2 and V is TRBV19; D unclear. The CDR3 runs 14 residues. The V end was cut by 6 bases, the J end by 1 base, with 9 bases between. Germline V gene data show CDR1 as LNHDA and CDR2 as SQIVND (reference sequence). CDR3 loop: CASRSRGNTGELFF. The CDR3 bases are TGTGCCAGTAGGAGTCGAGGGAACACCGGGGAGCTGTTTTTT.

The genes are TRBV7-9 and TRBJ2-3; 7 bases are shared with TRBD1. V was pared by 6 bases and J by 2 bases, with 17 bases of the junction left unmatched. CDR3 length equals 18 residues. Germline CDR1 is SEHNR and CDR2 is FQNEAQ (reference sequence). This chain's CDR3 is CASSVGAGGILTTDTQYF. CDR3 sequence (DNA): TGTGCCAGCAGTGTAGGGGCAGGGGGAATACTCACCACAGATACGCAGTATTTT.

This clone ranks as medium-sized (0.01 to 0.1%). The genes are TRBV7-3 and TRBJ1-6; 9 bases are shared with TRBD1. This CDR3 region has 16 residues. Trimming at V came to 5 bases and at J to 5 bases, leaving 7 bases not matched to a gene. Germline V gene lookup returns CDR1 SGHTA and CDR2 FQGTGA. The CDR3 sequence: CASSTGQGLNNSPLHF. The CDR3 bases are TGTGCCAGCAGCACGGGACAGGGCCTAAATAATTCACCCCTCCACTTT.

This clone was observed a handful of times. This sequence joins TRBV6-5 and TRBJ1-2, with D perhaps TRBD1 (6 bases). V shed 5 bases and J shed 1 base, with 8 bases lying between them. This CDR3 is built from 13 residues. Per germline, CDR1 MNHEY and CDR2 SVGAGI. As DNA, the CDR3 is TGTGCCAGCAGTGGGGGCCTTAACTATGGCTACACCTTC. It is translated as CASSGGLNYGYTF.

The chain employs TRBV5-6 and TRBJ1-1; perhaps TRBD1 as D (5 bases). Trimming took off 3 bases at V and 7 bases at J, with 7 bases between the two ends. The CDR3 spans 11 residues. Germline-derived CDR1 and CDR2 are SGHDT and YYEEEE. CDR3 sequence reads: CASSSTVEAFF. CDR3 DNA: TGTGCCAGCAGCTCGACAGTTGAAGCTTTCTTT.

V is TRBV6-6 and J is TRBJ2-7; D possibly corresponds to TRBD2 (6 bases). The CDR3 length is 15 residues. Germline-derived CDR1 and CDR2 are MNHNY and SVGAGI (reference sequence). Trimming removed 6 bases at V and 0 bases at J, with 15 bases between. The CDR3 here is CASSTGLTSSYEQYF. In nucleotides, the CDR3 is TGTGCCAGCAGCACGGGACTTACGAGCTCCTACGAGCAGTACTTC.

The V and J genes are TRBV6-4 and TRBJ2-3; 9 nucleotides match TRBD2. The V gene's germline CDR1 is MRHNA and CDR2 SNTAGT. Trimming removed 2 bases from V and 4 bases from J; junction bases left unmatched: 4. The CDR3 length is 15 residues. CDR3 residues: CASSDMAGGPDTQYF. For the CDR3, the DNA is TGTGCCAGCAGTGACATGGCGGGGGGGCCAGATACGCAGTATTTT.

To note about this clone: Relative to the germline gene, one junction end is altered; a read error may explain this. The CDR3 protein is CASRGRMNTKAFF. The CDR3 DNA is TGTGCCAGTAGGGGGCGAATGAACACTAAAGCTTTCTTT. The chain couples TRBV28 to TRBJ1-1, with 7 bases matching TRBD1. This CDR3 contains 13 residues. Per the germline V gene, CDR1 is MDHEN and CDR2 is SYDVKM. The variable domain in full, completed from reference TRBV28 and TRBJ1-1, reads DVKVTQSSRYLVKRTGEKVFLECVQDMDHENMFWYRQDPGLGLRLIYFSYDVKMKEKGDIPEGYSVSREKKERFSLILESASTNQTSMYLCASRGRMNTKAFFGQGTRLTVV.

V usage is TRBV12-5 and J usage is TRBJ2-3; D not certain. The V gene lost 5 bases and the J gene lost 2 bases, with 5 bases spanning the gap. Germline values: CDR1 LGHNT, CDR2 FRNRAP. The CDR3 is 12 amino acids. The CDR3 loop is CASGADTDTQYF. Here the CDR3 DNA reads TGTGCTAGTGGTGCGGACACAGATACGCAGTATTTT.

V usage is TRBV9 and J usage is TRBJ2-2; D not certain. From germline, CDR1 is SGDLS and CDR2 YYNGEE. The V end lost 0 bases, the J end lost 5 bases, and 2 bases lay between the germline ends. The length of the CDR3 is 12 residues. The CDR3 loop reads CASSVATGELFF. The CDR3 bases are TGTGCCAGCAGCGTAGCTACCGGGGAGCTGTTTTTT. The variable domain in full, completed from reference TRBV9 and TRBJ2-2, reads DSGVTQTPKHLITATGQRVTLRCSPRSGDLSVYWYQQSLDQGLQFLIQYYNGEERAKGNILERFSAQQFPDLHSELNLSSLELGDSALYFCASSVATGELFFGEGSRLTVL.

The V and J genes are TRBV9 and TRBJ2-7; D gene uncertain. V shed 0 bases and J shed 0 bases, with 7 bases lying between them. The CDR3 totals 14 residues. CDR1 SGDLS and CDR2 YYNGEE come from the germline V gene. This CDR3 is CASSVGPGSYEQYF. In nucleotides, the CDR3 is TGTGCCAGCAGCGTAGGTCCGGGCTCCTACGAGCAGTACTTC.

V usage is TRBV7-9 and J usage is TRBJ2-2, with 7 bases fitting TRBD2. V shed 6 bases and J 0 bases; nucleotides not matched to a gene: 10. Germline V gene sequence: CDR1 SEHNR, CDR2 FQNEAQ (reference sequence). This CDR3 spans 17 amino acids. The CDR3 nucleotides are TGTGCCAGCAGAACCCCCCGCGGGAGACCGAACACCGGGGAGCTGTTTTTT. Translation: CASRTPRGRPNTGELFF.

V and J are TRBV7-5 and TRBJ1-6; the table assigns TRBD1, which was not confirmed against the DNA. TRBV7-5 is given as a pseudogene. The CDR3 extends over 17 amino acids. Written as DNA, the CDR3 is TGTGTCAGAAGCTTAGCGTATGGGACAGGCCTTCGATCACCCCTCCACTTT. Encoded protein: CVRSLAYGTGLRSPLHF.

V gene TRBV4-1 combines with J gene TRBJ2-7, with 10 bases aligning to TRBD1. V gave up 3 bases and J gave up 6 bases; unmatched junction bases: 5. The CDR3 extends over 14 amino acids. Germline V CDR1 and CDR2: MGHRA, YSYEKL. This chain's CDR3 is CASSQPGQGFEQYF. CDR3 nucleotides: TGCGCCAGCAGCCAGCCGGGACAGGGGTTCGAGCAGTACTTC.

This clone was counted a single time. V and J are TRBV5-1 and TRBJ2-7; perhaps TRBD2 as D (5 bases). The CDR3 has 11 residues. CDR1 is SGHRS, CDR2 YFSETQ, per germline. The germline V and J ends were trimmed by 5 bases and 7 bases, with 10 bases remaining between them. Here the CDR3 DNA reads TGCGCCAGCAGTTATTCGGGAGAGCAGTACTTC. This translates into CASSYSGEQYF.

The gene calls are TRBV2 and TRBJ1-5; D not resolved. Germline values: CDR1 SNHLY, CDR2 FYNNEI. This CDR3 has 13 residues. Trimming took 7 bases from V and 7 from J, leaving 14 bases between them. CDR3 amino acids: CASTQALAQPQHF. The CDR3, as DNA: TGTGCCAGCACCCAGGCTCTGGCCCAGCCCCAGCATTTT.

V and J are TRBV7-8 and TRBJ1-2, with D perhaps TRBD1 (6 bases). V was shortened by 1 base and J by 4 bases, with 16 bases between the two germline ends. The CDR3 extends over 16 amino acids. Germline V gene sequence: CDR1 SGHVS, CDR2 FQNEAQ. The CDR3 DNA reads TGTGCCAGCAGCTTAGAATCCCTGGGGGCGGTCTATGGCTACACCTTC. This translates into CASSLESLGAVYGYTF.

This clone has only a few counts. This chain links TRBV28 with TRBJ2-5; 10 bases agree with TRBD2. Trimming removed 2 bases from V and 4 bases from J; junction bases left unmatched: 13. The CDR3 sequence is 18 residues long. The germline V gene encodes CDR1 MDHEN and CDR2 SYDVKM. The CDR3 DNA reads TGTGCCAGCAGTTTACCCCCTCGAGCTAGCGGGAGCGGAGAGACCCAGTACTTC. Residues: CASSLPPRASGSGETQYF. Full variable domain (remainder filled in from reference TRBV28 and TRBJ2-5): DVKVTQSSRYLVKRTGEKVFLECVQDMDHENMFWYRQDPGLGLRLIYFSYDVKMKEKGDIPEGYSVSREKKERFSLILESASTNQTSMYLCASSLPPRASGSGETQYFGPGTRLLVL.

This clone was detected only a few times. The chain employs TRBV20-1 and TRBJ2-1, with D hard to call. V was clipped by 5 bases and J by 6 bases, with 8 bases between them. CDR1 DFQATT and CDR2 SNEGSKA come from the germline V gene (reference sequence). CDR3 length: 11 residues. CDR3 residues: CSADRSNEQFF. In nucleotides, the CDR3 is TGCAGTGCTGACCGGAGCAATGAGCAGTTCTTC.

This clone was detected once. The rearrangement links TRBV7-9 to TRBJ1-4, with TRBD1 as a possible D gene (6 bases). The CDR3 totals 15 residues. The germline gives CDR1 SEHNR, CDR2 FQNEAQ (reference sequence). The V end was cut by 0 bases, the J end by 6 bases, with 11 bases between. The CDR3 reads CASSLASEGDEKLFF. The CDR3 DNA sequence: TGTGCCAGCAGCTTAGCGAGCGAGGGGGATGAAAAACTGTTTTTT. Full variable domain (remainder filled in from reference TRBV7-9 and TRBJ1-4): DTGVSQNPRHKITKRGQNVTFRCDPISEHNRLYWYRQTLGQGPEFLTYFQNEAQLEKSRLLSDRFSAERPKGSFSTLEIQRTEQGDSAMYLCASSLASEGDEKLFFGSGTQLSVL.

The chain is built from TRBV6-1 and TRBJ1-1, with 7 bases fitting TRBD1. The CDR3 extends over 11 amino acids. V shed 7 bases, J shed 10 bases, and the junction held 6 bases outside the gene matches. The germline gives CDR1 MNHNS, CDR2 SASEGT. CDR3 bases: TGTGCCAGCATTATGGGACAGCGAGCTTTCTTT. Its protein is CASIMGQRAFF.